One and the same sample provided the 27 T cell receptor beta chains below, sequenced in a study of T cell repertoires in cytomegalovirus infection. MiXCR, run by TCRdb on the reads, gives a single entry per CDR3 protein. The sample carries some 280,000 distinct CDR3 sequences, 12% to 15% recorded once. Input material: PBMCs. These receptor sequences come from a human donor in good health (CMV status not recorded). Some clones in this sample may be carry-over from other donors' samples.

This clonotype was picked up a small number of times. The genes are TRBV3-1 and TRBJ1-1; unclear D gene. The germline V and J ends were trimmed by 5 bases and 5 bases, with 12 bases remaining between them. The CDR3 covers 13 residues. Germline V gene data show CDR1 as LGHDT and CDR2 as YNNKEL (reference sequence). The CDR3 region has the DNA TGTGCCAGCAGCGACGGTGGCGAAACTGAAGCTTTCTTT. It encodes CASSDGGETEAFF. Full variable domain (remainder filled in from reference TRBV3-1 and TRBJ1-1): DTAVSQTPKYLVTQMGNDKSIKCEQNLGHDTMYWYKQDSKKFLKIMFSYNNKELIINETVPNRFSPKSPDKAHLNLHINSLELGDSAVYFCASSDGGETEAFFGQGTRLTVV.

This clonotype was observed a handful of times. V usage is TRBV7-9 and J usage is TRBJ2-7; maybe TRBD1 (6 bases). The V gene's germline CDR1 is SEHNR and CDR2 FQNEAQ (reference sequence). The CDR3 sequence is 14 residues long. The ends were cut back, 7 bases at V and 3 bases at J, with 16 bases in the middle. The CDR3 protein is CASTGTGNFYEQYF. The CDR3 nucleotides read TGTGCCAGCACCGGCACAGGGAATTTCTACGAGCAGTACTTC.

This chain links TRBV29-1 with TRBJ1-4; TRBD1 matches 7 bases. CDR1 and CDR2 from the germline V gene are SQVTM and ANQGSEA. V dropped 6 bases and J dropped 3; count of bases not matched to a gene: 4. The CDR3 length is 13 residues. The DNA for the CDR3 is TGCAGCGTGGTGACAGGGTCTAATGAAAAACTGTTTTTT. It specifies CSVVTGSNEKLFF.

This clonotype occurred many times. V and J are TRBV7-9 and TRBJ1-2; a weak D match, TRBD1 (5 bases). The germline gives CDR1 SEHNR, CDR2 FQNEAQ (reference sequence). The CDR3 covers 14 residues. Trimming removed 1 base from V and 2 bases from J, with 8 bases in between. In nucleotides, the CDR3 is TGTGCCAGCAGCTTAGTTTCAGGGAACTATGGCTACACCTTC. Translation: CASSLVSGNYGYTF.

The chain carries TRBV5-1 and TRBJ1-6, with D possibly TRBD1 on 6 matching bases. The germline V gene has CDR1 SGHRS and CDR2 YFSETQ. Trimming left V 4 bases short and J 10 bases short, with 15 bases between. CDR3 size: 14 residues. The CDR3 region is CASSLQGPESPLHF. The CDR3 DNA reads as TGCGCCAGCAGCCTACAGGGACCCGAATCACCCCTCCACTTT.

In its sample, this clonotype was seen a few times. CDR3: CASRRTGQGSYEQYF. CDR3 nucleotide sequence: TGTGCCAGCAGACGCACGGGACAGGGTTCCTACGAGCAGTACTTC. The chain uses TRBV12-3 or TRBV12-4 and TRBJ2-7, with TRBD1 matching over 9 bases. The CDR3 spans 15 residues. V shed 6 bases, J shed 1 base, and the junction held 7 bases outside the gene matches.

In regard to this clonotype: This sequence may be a read error, since a much larger clone differs from it by one base. This rearrangement joins TRBV10-3 to TRBJ2-3, with D maybe TRBD2 (6 bases). The V gene's germline CDR1 is ENHRY and CDR2 SYGVKD. CDR3 length equals 15 residues. This CDR3 reads CAISESTTSTDTLYF. CDR3 nucleotide sequence: TGTGCCATCAGTGAGTCGACCACTAGCACAGATACGCTGTATTTT.

The genes are TRBV25-1 and TRBJ1-1; D may be TRBD1 (6 bases). Trimming shortened V by 6 bases and J by 5 bases, and 16 bases separated the two germline ends. In germline, CDR1 is MGHDK, CDR2 SYGVNS. The CDR3 spans 14 residues. The CDR3 protein is CASRPTRGRTEAFF. In DNA form, the CDR3 reads TGTGCCAGCAGACCAACGAGGGGGAGGACTGAAGCTTTCTTT.

This clonotype was detected many times. The chain employs TRBV7-2 and TRBJ1-1, with no clear D. V gave up 7 bases and J gave up 7 bases, with 16 bases separating them. The CDR3 spans 13 residues. The germline CDR1 and CDR2 sequences are SGHTA and FQGNSA. The CDR3 protein is CASTYYTGGEAFF. The CDR3 DNA sequence: TGTGCCAGCACCTACTACACGGGAGGTGAAGCTTTCTTT.

This clonotype was detected many times. The rearrangement uses TRBV15 and TRBJ2-7; 9 nucleotides agree with TRBD2. This CDR3 contains 15 residues. V was clipped by 1 base and J by 5 bases; unmatched bases: 6. CDR1 is LNHNV and CDR2 is YYDKDF in the germline V gene (reference sequence). The CDR3 coding sequence is TGTGCCACCAGCAGAGTGCTAGCGGGGAGCGACGAGCAGTACTTC. Its protein product is CATSRVLAGSDEQYF.

This clonotype was counted between two and nine times. The rearrangement uses TRBV20-1 and TRBJ2-1, with D perhaps matching TRBD1 or TRBD2 (5 bases each). V lost 4 bases, J lost 1 base, and 17 bases lay in between. CDR3 length equals 16 residues. CDR1 and CDR2 from the germline V gene are DFQATT and SNEGSKA (reference sequence). This chain's CDR3 is CSATEPGTGSYNEQFF. The CDR3, as DNA: TGCAGTGCTACAGAACCCGGGACGGGATCCTACAATGAGCAGTTCTTC.

This clonotype was found many times. This chain joins TRBV7-2 and TRBJ1-6; a weak D match, TRBD1 (6 bases). Looked up from germline, CDR1 is SGHTA and CDR2 is FQGNSA. V was trimmed by 5 bases and J by 6 bases, leaving 11 bases between them. This CDR3 has 14 amino acids. In DNA, the CDR3 is TGTGCCAGCAGCGCGGGGGCGTTTAATTCACCCCTCCACTTT. It translates to CASSAGAFNSPLHF. The complete variable domain, with remaining parts taken from reference TRBV7-2 and TRBJ1-6, reads GAGVSQSPSNKVTEKGKDVELRCDPISGHTALYWYRQSLGQGLEFLIYFQGNSAPDKSGLPSDRFSAERTGGSVSTLTIQRTQQEDSAVYLCASSAGAFNSPLHFGNGTRLTVT.

This chain links TRBV4-3 with TRBJ1-5, with D tentatively TRBD1 (5 bases). This CDR3 region has 15 residues. Germline values: CDR1 LGHNA, CDR2 YSLEER. Trimming took 3 bases from V and 7 from J, leaving 16 bases between them. In DNA, the CDR3 is TGCGCCAGCAGCCAGAGTCAGGGCTCACCCCAGCCCCAGCATTTT. This translates into CASSQSQGSPQPQHF.

The genes are TRBV6-2 or TRBV6-3 and TRBJ1-3, with D tentatively TRBD1 (6 bases). The CDR3 contains 15 residues. Germline lookup yields CDR1 MNHEY and CDR2 SVGEGT. Deletions cut 0 bases from V and 4 bases from J, with 10 bases between. Here the CDR3 DNA reads TGTGCCAGCAGTTACTCGGAGACAGGCGGAAACACCATATATTTT. It codes for CASSYSETGGNTIYF.

DNA of the CDR3: TGTGCCACCAGTCCTGCAGGGTGGAATGAGCAGTTCTTC. It encodes CATSPAGWNEQFF. The rearrangement links TRBV24-1 to TRBJ2-1; D is possibly TRBD1 (5 bases). The CDR3 is made up of 13 amino acids. V lost 6 bases and J lost 7, with 12 bases in between. Germline lookup yields CDR1 KGHDR and CDR2 SFDVKD.

The V call is TRBV7-6, the J call TRBJ2-7; no clear D gene. This CDR3 contains 12 residues. The germline V and J ends were trimmed by 4 bases and 4 bases, with 8 bases remaining between them. Per the germline V gene, CDR1 is SGHVS and CDR2 is FNYEAQ. CDR3 in DNA: TGTGCCAGCAGCTCGCCGATATACGAGCAGTACTTC. The encoded protein is CASSSPIYEQYF.

The genes are TRBV15 and TRBJ1-1, with 9 bases that match TRBD1. The germline CDR1 and CDR2 sequences are LNHNV and YYDKDF (reference sequence). The CDR3 totals 17 residues. The V and J ends lost 0 bases and 5 bases, in that order; junction bases with no gene match: 10. CDR3 protein: CATSRDRPGQGGTEAFF. The CDR3 DNA reads TGTGCCACCAGCAGAGATCGGCCGGGACAGGGAGGAACTGAAGCTTTCTTT.

The genes are TRBV20-1 and TRBJ2-7; maybe TRBD1 (6 bases). Between the trimmed V and J ends, which lost 6 bases and 5 bases, there was a span of 17 bases. The germline V gene has CDR1 DFQATT and CDR2 SNEGSKA (reference sequence). This CDR3 region has 13 residues. Written as DNA, the CDR3 is TGCAGTGCCCCGGGGCAGGGGCTGAACGAGCAGTACTTC. Translated, it gives CSAPGQGLNEQYF.

This clonotype was detected ten times or more. J is TRBJ2-7 and V is TRBV7-2, with D hard to call. The ends were cut back, 2 bases at V and 7 bases at J, with 12 bases in the middle. This CDR3 is 13 amino acids long. The germline V gene has CDR1 SGHTA and CDR2 FQGNSA. The CDR3 DNA reads TGTGCCAGCAGCTTATTAGGTCCCCGGGAGCAGTACTTC. It specifies CASSLLGPREQYF.

This clonotype was found many times. A junction end diverges from the germline sequence, so it may reflect a read error. The rearrangement joins TRBV7-2 to TRBJ2-5; 7 nucleotides align to TRBD1. This CDR3 spans 13 amino acids. Germline CDR1 reads SGHTA; CDR2 reads FQGNSA. Written as DNA, the CDR3 is TGTGCCAGCAGCTTAGCTTCGAGTACAGGGGCGAACTTC. It specifies CASSLASSTGANF.

This clonotype was counted ten times or more. The CDR3 region is CASSLNSASSYNEQFF. Written as DNA, the CDR3 is TGTGCCAGCAGCTTAAACTCGGCAAGCTCCTACAATGAGCAGTTCTTC. The chain uses TRBV7-3 and TRBJ2-1; D not resolved. V dropped 1 base and J dropped 0 bases, with 10 bases sitting between them. The CDR3 has 16 residues. Germline CDR1 is SGHTA and CDR2 is FQGTGA. Combining the CDR3 with reference TRBV7-3 and TRBJ2-1 gives the whole variable domain GAGVSQTPSNKVTEKGKYVELRCDPISGHTALYWYRQSLGQGPEFLIYFQGTGAADDSGLPNDRFFAVRPEGSVSTLKIQRTERGDSAVYLCASSLNSASSYNEQFFGPGTRLTVL.

The chain uses TRBV7-9 and TRBJ2-7; 8 bases agree with TRBD1. The CDR3 consists of 14 residues. Germline trimming cut 0 bases from V and 7 bases from J; bases unmatched to any gene: 5. Germline-derived CDR1 and CDR2 are SEHNR and FQNEAQ (reference sequence). The CDR3 here is CASSLAGQGAEQYF. The CDR3 DNA reads as TGTGCCAGCAGCTTAGCTGGGCAGGGGGCGGAGCAGTACTTC.

J is TRBJ1-4 and V is TRBV6-5; 8 bases agree with TRBD1. The germline gives CDR1 MNHEY, CDR2 SVGAGI. This CDR3 is built from 14 residues. Losses at the gene ends were 6 bases for V and 3 bases for J; bases not matched to a gene: 3. The CDR3 DNA follows: TGTGCCAGCAGCTACAGGGGGGCTAATGAAAAACTGTTTTTT. It specifies CASSYRGANEKLFF.

This clonotype was seen only a few times. A read error may be the cause here, since a much bigger clone is one base away. The chain recombines TRBV11-2 with TRBJ2-2, with 13 bases lining up with TRBD2. The CDR3 sequence is 16 residues long. V trimming: 3 bases; J trimming: 4 bases; junction bases outside the gene matches: 2. Germline lookup yields CDR1 SGHAT and CDR2 FQNNGV. The CDR3 DNA follows: TGTGCCAGCAGCTTCGGACTAGCGGGAGTCACCGGGGAGCTGTTTTTT. This sequence encodes CASSFGLAGVTGELFF.

This clonotype was seen only a few times. V is TRBV28 and J is TRBJ2-7; the match to TRBD2 covers 9 bases. There are 14 residues in the CDR3. Germline V gene sequence: CDR1 MDHEN, CDR2 SYDVKM. V was pared by 6 bases and J by 7 bases, with 10 bases of the junction left unmatched. CDR3 DNA sequence: TGTGCCAGCAGCCTAATAGCGGGAGCCGGGGAGCAGTACTTC. Translation: CASSLIAGAGEQYF.

This clonotype came up many times. The chain couples TRBV7-2 to TRBJ1-2; D is ambiguous. With 1 base removed from V and 4 bases from J, the gap between germline ends came to 10 bases. Germline CDR1 and CDR2: SGHTA and FQGNSA. The CDR3 consists of 14 residues. The DNA for the CDR3 is TGTGCCAGCAGCTTAGGACCAGTCACCTATGGCTACACCTTC. It translates to CASSLGPVTYGYTF. Variable domain in full (rest from reference TRBV7-2 and TRBJ1-2): GAGVSQSPSNKVTEKGKDVELRCDPISGHTALYWYRQSLGQGLEFLIYFQGNSAPDKSGLPSDRFSAERTGGSVSTLTIQRTQQEDSAVYLCASSLGPVTYGYTFGSGTRLTVV.

This clonotype was counted ten times or more. This chain joins TRBV6-2 or TRBV6-3 and TRBJ2-7; 9 positions match TRBD1. Germline values: CDR1 MNHEY, CDR2 SVGEGT. The CDR3 has 14 residues. V gave up 6 bases and J gave up 7 bases; unmatched junction bases: 10. The CDR3 region has the DNA TGTGCCAGCAGCTCGGGACAGGGAACGGATGAGCAGTACTTC. Protein sequence: CASSSGQGTDEQYF.